The source of this T cell receptor beta chain is a study of cytomegalovirus exposure and HLA in healthy donors. Across the whole study: Later analysis reported that the approximately 120 validation repertoires shared the platform of the 500 to 750 first-cohort repertoires.

Study-wide results and caveats: CMV antigen specificity was confirmed in vitro for a few CMV-associated chains. Rarity marked most TCR sequences, yet some public TCRs occurred in many donors. The study listed approximately 160 cytomegalovirus-associated TCR beta chains.

Only in-frame clones appear in the TCRdb table, and some are missing; sequencing was by immunoSEQ multiplex PCR. The sample lists 350,000 or so clones, roughly 89% seen once, with 0.75% to 0.85% in the top ten. The CDR3 loop spans 13 amino acids. Trimming took off 5 bases at V and 1 base at J, with 8 bases between the two ends. Germline-derived CDR1 and CDR2 are SGHTA and FQGTGA. As for this clone: The target antigen is unknown.

Sample: PBMCs. The V and J genes are TRBV7-3 and TRBJ1-2, with D unresolved. The TCR comes from a woman between 18 and 29 years old in good health and CMV-seronegative. CDR3 sequence reads: CASSPYSNYGYTF. CDR3 DNA: TGTGCCAGCAGCCCTTATAGTAACTATGGCTACACCTTC.